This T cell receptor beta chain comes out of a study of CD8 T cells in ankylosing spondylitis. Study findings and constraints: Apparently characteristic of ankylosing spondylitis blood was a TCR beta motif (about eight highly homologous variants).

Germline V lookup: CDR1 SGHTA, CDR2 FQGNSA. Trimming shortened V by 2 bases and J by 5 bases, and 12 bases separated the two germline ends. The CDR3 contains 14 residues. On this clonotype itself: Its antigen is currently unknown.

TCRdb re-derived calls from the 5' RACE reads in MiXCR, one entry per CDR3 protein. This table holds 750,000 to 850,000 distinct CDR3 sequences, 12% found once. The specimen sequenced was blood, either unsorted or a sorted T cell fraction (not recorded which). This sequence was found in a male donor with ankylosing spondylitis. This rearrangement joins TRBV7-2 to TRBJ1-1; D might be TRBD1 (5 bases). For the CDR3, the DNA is TGTGCCAGCAGCTTACTTAGTGGACAAACTGAAGCTTTCTTT. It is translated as CASSLLSGQTEAFF.